This T cell receptor (beta chain) was documented in a study of response to subunit inactivated influenza vaccine. The study, taken as a whole, reports: Authors suggested few new T cells are recruited by each seasonal influenza vaccination.

In this sample, this clonotype turned up many times. Its specificity is unknown. TCRdb reprocessed the RT-PCR reads with MiXCR, giving one entry per CDR3 protein. The table includes approximately 480,000 distinct CDR3 sequences, roughly 9.7% detected once. Germline values: CDR1 LGHNA, CDR2 YSLEER. This CDR3 contains 15 residues. V shed 4 bases and J 4 bases; nucleotides not matched to a gene: 8. The receptor was isolated from a man aged 45 to 65 who received an inactivated influenza vaccine. This material consisted of PBMCs from blood, taken about 6 weeks after vaccination. The chain employs TRBV4-3 and TRBJ2-7; 9 bases align to TRBD1. The CDR3 is CASSRNPGQGYEQYF. The CDR3, as DNA: TGCGCCAGCAGCCGTAACCCGGGACAGGGTTACGAGCAGTACTTC.